The T cell receptor (beta chain) described here comes from a study of blood T cells in healthy people across ages. General study findings and limits: Per million T cells, the diversity of TCR beta decreased roughly linearly as age advanced.

The V and J ends lost 6 bases and 4 bases respectively, with 18 bases between them. This CDR3 region has 15 residues. Sample-barcoded 5' priming and a J-beta primer mix drove a second PCR of about 7 to 11 cycles. TCRdb called the 5' RACE reads again in MiXCR, with one record for every CDR3 protein. The sample lists roughly 1.5 million distinct CDR3 sequences; 35% to 45% were seen once. Regarding this clonotype: Antigen unknown.

The source of this sequence is a woman in her late teens or twenties in good health. The chain uses TRBV12-3 or TRBV12-4 and TRBJ1-1; no definite D call. The sequenced sample was blood. CDR3: CASRPDRVVTTEAFF. CDR3 nucleotides: TGTGCCAGCAGACCAGACCGGGTTGTGACCACTGAAGCTTTCTTT.